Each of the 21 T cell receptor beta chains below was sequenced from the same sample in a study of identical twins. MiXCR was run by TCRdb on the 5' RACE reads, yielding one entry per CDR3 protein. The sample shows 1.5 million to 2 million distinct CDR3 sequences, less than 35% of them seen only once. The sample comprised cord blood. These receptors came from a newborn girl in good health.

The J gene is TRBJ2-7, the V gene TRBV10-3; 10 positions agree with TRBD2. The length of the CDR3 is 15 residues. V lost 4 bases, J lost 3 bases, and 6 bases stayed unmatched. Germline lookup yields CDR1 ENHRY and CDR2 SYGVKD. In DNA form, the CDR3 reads TGTGCCATCAGTGGACTAGCGGGCGCTAACTACGAGCAGTACTTC. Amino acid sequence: CAISGLAGANYEQYF.

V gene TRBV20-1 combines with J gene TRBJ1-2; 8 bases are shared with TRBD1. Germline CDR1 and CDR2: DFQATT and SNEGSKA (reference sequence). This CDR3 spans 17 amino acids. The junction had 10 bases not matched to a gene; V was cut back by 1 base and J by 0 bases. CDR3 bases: TGCAGTGCTAGAGTATCCGGTAGGACAGGGCCTAACTATGGCTACACCTTC. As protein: CSARVSGRTGPNYGYTF.

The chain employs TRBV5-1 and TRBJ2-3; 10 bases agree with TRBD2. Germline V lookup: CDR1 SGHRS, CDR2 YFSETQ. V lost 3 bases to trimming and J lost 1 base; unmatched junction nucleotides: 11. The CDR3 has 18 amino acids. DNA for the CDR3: TGCGCCAGCAGCTCGGGCGGGTTAGCGGGGGGCCGCACAGATACGCAGTATTTT. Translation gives CASSSGGLAGGRTDTQYF.

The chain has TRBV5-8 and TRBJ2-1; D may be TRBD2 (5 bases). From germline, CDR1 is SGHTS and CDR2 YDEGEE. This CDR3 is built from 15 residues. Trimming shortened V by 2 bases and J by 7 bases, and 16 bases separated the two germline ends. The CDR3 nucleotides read TGTGCCAGCAGCTTTAACCGGGGTTTAGGGAATGAGCAGTTCTTC. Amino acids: CASSFNRGLGNEQFF.

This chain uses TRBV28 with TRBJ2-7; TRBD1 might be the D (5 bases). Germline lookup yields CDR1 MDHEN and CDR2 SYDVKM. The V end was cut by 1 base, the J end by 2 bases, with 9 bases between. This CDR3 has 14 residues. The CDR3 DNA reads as TGTGCCAGCAGTTTATTGACAGCCCCCTACGAGCAGTACTTC. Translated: CASSLLTAPYEQYF.

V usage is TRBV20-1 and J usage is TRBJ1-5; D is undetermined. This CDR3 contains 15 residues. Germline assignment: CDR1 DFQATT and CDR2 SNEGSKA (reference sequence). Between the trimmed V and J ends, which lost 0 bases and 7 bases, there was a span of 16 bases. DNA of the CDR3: TGCAGTGCTAGAGAAATAGGGCAACCGGGACAGCCCCAGCATTTT. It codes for CSAREIGQPGQPQHF.

The CDR3 here is CASSDRVAGLQETQFF. In DNA, the CDR3 is TGTGCCAGCAGCGACCGGGTAGCGGGTCTCCAAGAGACCCAGTTCTTC. The chain couples TRBV28 to TRBJ2-5, with 7 bases fitting TRBD2. Gene TRBJ2-1 matches the end of the DNA better, so the J call may be wrong. Germline V gives CDR1 MDHEN, CDR2 SYDVKM. The CDR3 consists of 16 residues.

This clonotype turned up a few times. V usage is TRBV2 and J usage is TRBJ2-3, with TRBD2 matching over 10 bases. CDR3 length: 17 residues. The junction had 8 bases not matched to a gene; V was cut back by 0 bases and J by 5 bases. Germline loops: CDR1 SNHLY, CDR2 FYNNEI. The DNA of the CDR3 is TGTGCCAGCAGTGAAGCCCCTAGCGGGGGACGGGAAGATACGCAGTATTTT. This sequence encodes CASSEAPSGGREDTQYF.

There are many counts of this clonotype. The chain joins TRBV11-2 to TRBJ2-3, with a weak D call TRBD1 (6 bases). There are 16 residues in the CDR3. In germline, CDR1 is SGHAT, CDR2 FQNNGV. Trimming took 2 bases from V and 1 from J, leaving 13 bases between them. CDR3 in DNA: TGTGCCAGCAGCTTAATTGGGGGACACCGCACAGATACGCAGTATTTT. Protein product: CASSLIGGHRTDTQYF.

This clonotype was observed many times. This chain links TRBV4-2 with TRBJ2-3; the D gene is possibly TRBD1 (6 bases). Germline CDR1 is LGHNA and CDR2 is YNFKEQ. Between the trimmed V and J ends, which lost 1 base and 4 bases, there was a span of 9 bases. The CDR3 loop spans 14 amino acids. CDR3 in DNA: TGTGCCAGCAGCCAAGTCAGGGGCCCAGATACGCAGTATTTT. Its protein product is CASSQVRGPDTQYF.

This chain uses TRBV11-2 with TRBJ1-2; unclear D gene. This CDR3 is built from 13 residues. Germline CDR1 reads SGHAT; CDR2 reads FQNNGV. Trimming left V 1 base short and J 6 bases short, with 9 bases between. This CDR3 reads CASSLGAANGYTF. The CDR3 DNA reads TGTGCCAGCAGCTTAGGGGCCGCCAATGGCTACACCTTC.

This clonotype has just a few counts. CDR3: CASSQGLGEQYF. CDR3 coding DNA: TGTGCCAGCAGCCAAGGGTTGGGCGAGCAGTACTTC. J is TRBJ2-5 and V is TRBV3-1; unclear D gene. The J call could be wrong; TRBJ2-7 is a better fit for the DNA end. Germline V gives CDR1 LGHDT, CDR2 YNNKEL (reference sequence). The CDR3 consists of 12 residues.

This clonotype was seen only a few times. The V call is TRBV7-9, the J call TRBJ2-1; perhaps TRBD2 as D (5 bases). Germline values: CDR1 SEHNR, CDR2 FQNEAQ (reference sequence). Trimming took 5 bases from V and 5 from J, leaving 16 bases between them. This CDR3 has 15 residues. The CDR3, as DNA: TGTGCCAGCAGCCGGTCTAGCCTACCGAACAATGAGCAGTTCTTC. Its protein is CASSRSSLPNNEQFF. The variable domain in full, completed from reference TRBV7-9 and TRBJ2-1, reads DTGVSQNPRHKITKRGQNVTFRCDPISEHNRLYWYRQTLGQGPEFLTYFQNEAQLEKSRLLSDRFSAERPKGSFSTLEIQRTEQGDSAMYLCASSRSSLPNNEQFFGPGTRLTVL.

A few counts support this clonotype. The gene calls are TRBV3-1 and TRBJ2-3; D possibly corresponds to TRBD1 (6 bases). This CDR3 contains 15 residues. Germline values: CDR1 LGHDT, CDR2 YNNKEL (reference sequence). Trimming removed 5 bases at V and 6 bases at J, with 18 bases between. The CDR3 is CASSFGQLFVDTQYF. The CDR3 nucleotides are TGTGCCAGCAGCTTCGGACAGCTTTTCGTGGATACGCAGTATTTT.

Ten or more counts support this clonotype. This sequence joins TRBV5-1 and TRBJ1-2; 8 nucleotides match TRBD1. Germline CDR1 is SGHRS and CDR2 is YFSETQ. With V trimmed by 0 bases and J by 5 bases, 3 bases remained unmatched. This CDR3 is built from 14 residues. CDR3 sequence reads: CASSLDGQGYGYTF. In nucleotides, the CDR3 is TGCGCCAGCAGCTTGGATGGACAGGGATATGGCTACACCTTC.

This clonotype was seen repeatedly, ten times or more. The DNA for the CDR3 is TGTGCCAGCAGTGAATACTTCTATGGCTACACCTTC. Its translation is CASSEYFYGYTF. The rearrangement joins TRBV25-1 to TRBJ1-2, with D uncertain. Trimming removed 0 bases at V and 4 bases at J, with 3 bases between. The CDR3 length is 12 residues. Germline lookup yields CDR1 MGHDK and CDR2 SYGVNS.

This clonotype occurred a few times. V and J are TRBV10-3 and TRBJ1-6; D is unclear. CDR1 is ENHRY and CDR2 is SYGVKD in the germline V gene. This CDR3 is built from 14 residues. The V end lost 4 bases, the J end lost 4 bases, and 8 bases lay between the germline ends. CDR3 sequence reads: CAISVGEYNSPLHF. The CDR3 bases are TGTGCCATCAGTGTCGGAGAGTATAATTCACCCCTCCACTTT.

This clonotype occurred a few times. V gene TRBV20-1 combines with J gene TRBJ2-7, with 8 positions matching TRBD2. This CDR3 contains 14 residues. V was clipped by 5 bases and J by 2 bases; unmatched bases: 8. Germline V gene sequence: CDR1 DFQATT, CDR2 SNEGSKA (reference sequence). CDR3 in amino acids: CSALLGGGTYEQYF. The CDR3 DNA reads TGCAGTGCTTTACTTGGCGGGGGGACCTACGAGCAGTACTTC.

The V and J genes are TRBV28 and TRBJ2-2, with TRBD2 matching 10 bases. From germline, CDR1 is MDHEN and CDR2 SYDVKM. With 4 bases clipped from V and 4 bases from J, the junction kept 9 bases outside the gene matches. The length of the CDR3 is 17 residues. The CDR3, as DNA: TGTGCCAGCAGTTCGCCTGGACTAGCGGTTATCACCGGGGAGCTGTTTTTT. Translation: CASSSPGLAVITGELFF.

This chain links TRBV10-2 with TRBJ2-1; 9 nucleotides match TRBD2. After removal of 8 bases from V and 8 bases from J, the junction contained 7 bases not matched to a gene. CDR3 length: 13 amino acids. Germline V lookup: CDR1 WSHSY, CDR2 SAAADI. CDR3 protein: CASQSGRIYEQFF. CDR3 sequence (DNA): TGCGCCAGCCAGAGCGGGAGGATCTATGAGCAGTTCTTC.

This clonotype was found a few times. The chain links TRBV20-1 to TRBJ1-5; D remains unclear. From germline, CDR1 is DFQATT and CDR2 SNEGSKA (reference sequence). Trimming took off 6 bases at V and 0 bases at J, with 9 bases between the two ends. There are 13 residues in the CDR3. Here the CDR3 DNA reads TGCAGTGCCCACCCCCATAGCAATCAGCCCCAGCATTTT. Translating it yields CSAHPHSNQPQHF.